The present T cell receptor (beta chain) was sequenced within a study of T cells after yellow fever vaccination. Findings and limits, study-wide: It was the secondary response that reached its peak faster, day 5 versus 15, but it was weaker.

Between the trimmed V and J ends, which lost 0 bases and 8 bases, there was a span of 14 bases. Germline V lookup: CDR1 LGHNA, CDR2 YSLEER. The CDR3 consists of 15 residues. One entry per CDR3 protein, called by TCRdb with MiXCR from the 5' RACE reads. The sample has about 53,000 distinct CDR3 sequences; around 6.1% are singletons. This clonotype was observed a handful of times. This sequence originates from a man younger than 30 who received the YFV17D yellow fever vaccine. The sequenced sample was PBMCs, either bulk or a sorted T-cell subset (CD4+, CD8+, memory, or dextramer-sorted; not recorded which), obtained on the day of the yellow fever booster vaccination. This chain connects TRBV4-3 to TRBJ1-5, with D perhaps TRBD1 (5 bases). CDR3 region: CASSQEGVGAEPQHF. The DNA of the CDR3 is TGCGCCAGCAGCCAAGAAGGAGTAGGGGCCGAGCCCCAGCATTTT.